This is a list of T cell receptor beta chains from one sample in a study of blood T cell repertoires in COVID-19. This table comes from immunoSEQ multiplex PCR, and its TCRdb copy is limited to in-frame clones, with some not included. The sample holds a few hundred thousand clones; 70% to 90% are singletons and the top ten take roughly 12%. Material for sequencing was peripheral blood. These receptors were taken from a woman between 45 and 60 years old with COVID-19, enrolled during active disease. CDR3s include the opening cysteine and the closing phenylalanine or tryptophan. A D gene is named only where the DNA matches it firmly. Expanded clones get a size class; other rows say once, few or many, or leave the size out.

d_call	clone_size	v_call	j_call	cdr3_nt	cdr3_aa
TRBD2	-	TRBV9	TRBJ2-1	TGTGCCAGCAGCGTCGGGACTAGCGAAAATGAGCAGTTCTTC	CASSVGTSENEQFF
TRBD2	-	TRBV19	TRBJ2-3	TGTGCCAGTAGTGCGGGGGGGGCGCAGTATTTT	CASSAGGAQYF
TRBD2	-	TRBV10-3	TRBJ2-1	TGTGCCATCAGCAGCGGGGGGGAGGGATACAATGAGCAGTTCTTC	CAISSGGEGYNEQFF
TRBD1	once	TRBV30	TRBJ1-6	TGTGCCTGGAGTGCCCAGGGGGCCCATTCACCCCTCCACTTT	CAWSAQGAHSPLHF
-	-	TRBV2	TRBJ2-7	TGTGCCAGCCTCAGGTCTTCCCCGACCAACGAGCAGTACTTC	CASLRSSPTNEQYF
-	once	TRBV3-1/TRBV3-2	TRBJ2-2	TGTGCCAGCAGCCGGGGGCAGGGTTTTACCGGGGAGCTGTTTTTT	CASSRGQGFTGELFF
TRBD1	once	TRBV28	TRBJ1-2	TGTGCCAGCAGTTTCCGGACAGGGACGATCTATGGCTACACCTTC	CASSFRTGTIYGYTF
TRBD1	-	TRBV5-6	TRBJ2-3	TGTGCCAGCAGCCGGGGACAGGGCACAGATACGCAGTATTTT	CASSRGQGTDTQYF
TRBD2	-	TRBV27	TRBJ2-7	TGTGCCAGCAGTATCGCGGGACTAGCGGGGGACTACGAGCAGTACTTC	CASSIAGLAGDYEQYF
TRBD1	-	TRBV30	TRBJ2-3	TGTGCCTGGAGGGCCGGGGACAGGGGATTCACAGATACGCAGTATTTT	CAWRAGDRGFTDTQYF
TRBD1	-	TRBV2	TRBJ2-7	TGTGCCAGCAGTGAACCCTTAGGACAGGTTTCCTTCTCCTACGAGCAGTACTTC	CASSEPLGQVSFSYEQYF
-	-	TRBV30	TRBJ1-2	TGTGCCTGGAGCTGGGGGGATGGCTACACCTTC	CAWSWGDGYTF
TRBD2	-	TRBV5-4	TRBJ2-2	TGTGCCAGCAGCTTGGAACTAGCGGGGGCCCTGGACACCGGGGAGCTGTTTTTT	CASSLELAGALDTGELFF
TRBD2	-	TRBV3-1/TRBV3-2	TRBJ2-1	TGTGCCAGCAGCCAAGCCCAAGCGGGGGGGCCGCCGTTCTTC	CASSQAQAGGPPFF
-	few	TRBV4-1	TRBJ2-3	TGCGCCAGCAGCCAGGTCGGACTTCGCACAGATACGCAGTATTTT	CASSQVGLRTDTQYF
-	-	TRBV27	TRBJ1-1	TGTGCCAGCAGACGAGGGAACACTGAAGCTTTCTTT	CASRRGNTEAFF
-	once	TRBV11-2	TRBJ1-1	TGTGCCAGCAGCTTAGGTCAGCGTGAGGTGAACACTGAAGCTTTCTTT	CASSLGQREVNTEAFF
TRBD1	-	TRBV19	TRBJ1-1	TGTGCCAGTAGTATGGAAAGGGACAGGGGGAACACTGAAGCTTTCTTT	CASSMERDRGNTEAFF
TRBD1	-	TRBV5-5	TRBJ1-4	TGTGCCAGCAGCTTGTATTGGGACAGTAATGAAAAACTGTTTTTT	CASSLYWDSNEKLFF
-	-	TRBV9	TRBJ2-7	TGTGCCAGCAGCGCCGAGATCGGGGTGCCCTACGAGCAGTACTTC	CASSAEIGVPYEQYF
TRBD1	-	TRBV5-1	TRBJ2-3	TGCGCCAGCAGCTTGGCCGGCCAGGGGGCCACAGATACGCAGTATTTT	CASSLAGQGATDTQYF
TRBD1	-	TRBV18	TRBJ2-3	TGTGCCAGCTCACGGGACAGGGAGTCCACAGATACGCAGTATTTT	CASSRDRESTDTQYF
-	-	TRBV5-6	TRBJ2-3	TGTGCCAGCAGCTTAGAATGGAGTAGCACAGATACGCAGTATTTT	CASSLEWSSTDTQYF
-	-	TRBV12-3/TRBV12-4	TRBJ1-5	TGTGCCAGCAGTTTGCCAGGGAATCAGCCCCAGCATTTT	CASSLPGNQPQHF
-	-	TRBV11-2	TRBJ2-1	TGTGCCAGCAGCTCGATAAAGGACTTGCTTCGTTCCTACAATGAGCAGTTCTTC	CASSSIKDLLRSYNEQFF
-	-	TRBV19	TRBJ1-2	TGTGCCAGTAGTATAGGGCGGGGACCGCTTTATGGCTACACCTTC	CASSIGRGPLYGYTF
TRBD1	-	TRBV18	TRBJ1-4	TGTGCCAGCTCACTCGATACCGACAGGGCCTCATATGAAAAACTGTTTTTT	CASSLDTDRASYEKLFF
-	few	TRBV10-3	TRBJ2-1	TGTGCCATCAGTGATGCTCAAGGGGTTAAGAATGAGCAGTTCTTC	CAISDAQGVKNEQFF
TRBD1	-	TRBV7-8	TRBJ1-6	TGTGCCAGCAGCTTAAGGAGACAGGGGGCCGATAATTCACCCCTCCACTTT	CASSLRRQGADNSPLHF
-	-	TRBV5-5	TRBJ1-1	TGTGCCAGCAGCTTGAATATAGACTTAGGCACTGAAGCTTTCTTT	CASSLNIDLGTEAFF
-	-	TRBV10-3	TRBJ2-1	TGTGCCATCAGTGAAACGGGGGGCGAAGGGGGTGAGCAGTTCTTC	CAISETGGEGGEQFF
TRBD1	-	TRBV11-2	TRBJ1-6	TGTGCCAGCAGTTACAGGGGGTCCGGGAATTCACCCCTCCACTTT	CASSYRGSGNSPLHF
-	few	TRBV27	TRBJ1-2	TGTGCCAGCAGCAAAGGGGTAGGGCACTATGGCTACACCTTC	CASSKGVGHYGYTF
-	-	TRBV18	TRBJ1-2	TGTGCCAGCTCACCACCGACAGCTAACTATGGCTACACCTTC	CASSPPTANYGYTF
-	-	TRBV12-5	TRBJ1-1	TGTGCTAGTGGTTTGTTCTTCGGGGGGAACACTGAAGCTTTCTTT	CASGLFFGGNTEAFF